This TCR beta chain was documented in a study of CXCR3-negative and CXCR3-positive naive CD8 T cells. Broader study findings: TRB CDR3s were more hydrophobic in CXCR3-positive than in CXCR3-negative naive cells.

CDR3 length: 12 amino acids. CDR1 SEHNR and CDR2 FQNEAQ come from the germline V gene (reference sequence). On this clonotype itself: Its antigen is currently unknown.

UMI-labeled 5' RACE yielded the TRB cDNA libraries. One entry per CDR3 protein, without DNA, is what TCRdb gives after re-calling the 5' RACE reads. The table lists 100,000 to 150,000 distinct CDR3 sequences. The TCR comes from a human donor in good health. Some clones in this sample may be carry-over from other donors' samples. The sample taken for sequencing was naive CXCR3+ CD8+ T cells from blood. Noted subset: CD45RO-CCR7+CD27+CD95- naive CD8+ T cells expressing CXCR3 (TNR3+). The chain uses TRBV7-9 and TRBJ2-1. This chain's CDR3 is CASSLIFHEQFF.